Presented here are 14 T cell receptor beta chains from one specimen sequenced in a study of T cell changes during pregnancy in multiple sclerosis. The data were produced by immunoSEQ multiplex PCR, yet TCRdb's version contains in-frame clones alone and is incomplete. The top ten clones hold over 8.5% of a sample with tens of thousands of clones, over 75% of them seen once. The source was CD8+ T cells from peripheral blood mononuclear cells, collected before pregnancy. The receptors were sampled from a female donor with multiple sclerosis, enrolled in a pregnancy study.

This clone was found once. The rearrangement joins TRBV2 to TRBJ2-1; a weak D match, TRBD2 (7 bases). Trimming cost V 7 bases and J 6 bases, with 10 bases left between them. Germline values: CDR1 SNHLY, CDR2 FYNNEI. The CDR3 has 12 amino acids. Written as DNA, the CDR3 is TGTGCCAGCACGGGGGGCCCCAATGAGCAGTTCTTC. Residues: CASTGGPNEQFF.

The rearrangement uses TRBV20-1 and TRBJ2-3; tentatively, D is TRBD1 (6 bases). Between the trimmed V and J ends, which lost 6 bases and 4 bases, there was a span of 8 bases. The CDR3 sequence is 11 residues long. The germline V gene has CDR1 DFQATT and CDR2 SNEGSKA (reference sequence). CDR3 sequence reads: CSAAGADTQYF. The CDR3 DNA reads TGCAGTGCGGCAGGGGCAGATACGCAGTATTTT.

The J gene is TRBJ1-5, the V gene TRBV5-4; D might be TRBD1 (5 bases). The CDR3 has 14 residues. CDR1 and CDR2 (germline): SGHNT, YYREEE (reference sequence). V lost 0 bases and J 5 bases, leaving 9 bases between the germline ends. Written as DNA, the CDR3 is TGTGCCAGCAGCTTGGTAACAGGTGATCAGCCCCAGCATTTT. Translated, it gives CASSLVTGDQPQHF.

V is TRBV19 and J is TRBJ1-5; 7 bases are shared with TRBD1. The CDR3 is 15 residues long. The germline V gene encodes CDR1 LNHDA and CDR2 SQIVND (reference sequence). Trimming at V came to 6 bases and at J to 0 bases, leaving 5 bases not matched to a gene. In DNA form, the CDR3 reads TGTGCCAGTAGCTGGGACAGATATAGCAATCAGCCCCAGCATTTT. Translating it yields CASSWDRYSNQPQHF.

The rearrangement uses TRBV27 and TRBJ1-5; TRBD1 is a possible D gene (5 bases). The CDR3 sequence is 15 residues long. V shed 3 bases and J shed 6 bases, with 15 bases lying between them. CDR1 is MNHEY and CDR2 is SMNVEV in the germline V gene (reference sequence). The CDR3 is CASSFLGGVGQPQHF. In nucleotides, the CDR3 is TGTGCCAGCAGTTTTTTGGGGGGGGTAGGTCAGCCCCAGCATTTT.

The CDR3 bases are TGTGCCAGTAGTATAGCGGGAGGGCCCTACAATGAGCAGTTCTTC. Amino acid sequence: CASSIAGGPYNEQFF. This chain joins TRBV19 and TRBJ2-1; 8 nucleotides align to TRBD2. The CDR3 covers 15 residues. Unmatched junction bases numbered 1, after V lost 1 base and J lost 2 bases. Per the germline V gene, CDR1 is LNHDA and CDR2 is SQIVND (reference sequence).

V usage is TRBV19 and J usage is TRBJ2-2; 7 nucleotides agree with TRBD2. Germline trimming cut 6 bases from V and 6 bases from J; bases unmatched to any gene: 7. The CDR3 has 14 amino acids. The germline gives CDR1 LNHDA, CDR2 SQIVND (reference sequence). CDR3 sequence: CASSGGYLPGELFF. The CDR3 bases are TGTGCCAGTAGCGGGGGGTATTTACCCGGGGAGCTGTTTTTT.

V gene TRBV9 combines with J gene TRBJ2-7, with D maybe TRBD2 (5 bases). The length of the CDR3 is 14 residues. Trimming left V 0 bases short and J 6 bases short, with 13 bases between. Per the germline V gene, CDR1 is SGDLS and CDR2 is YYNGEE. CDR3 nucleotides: TGTGCCAGCAGCGTAGTGAGTAGCCGGGGCGAGCAGTACTTC. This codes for CASSVVSSRGEQYF.

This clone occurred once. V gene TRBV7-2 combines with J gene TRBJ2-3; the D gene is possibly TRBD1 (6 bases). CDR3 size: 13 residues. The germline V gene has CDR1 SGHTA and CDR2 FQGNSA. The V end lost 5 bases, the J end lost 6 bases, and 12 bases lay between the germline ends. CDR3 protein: CASSQQGMDTQYF. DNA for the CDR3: TGTGCCAGCAGCCAACAGGGTATGGATACGCAGTATTTT.

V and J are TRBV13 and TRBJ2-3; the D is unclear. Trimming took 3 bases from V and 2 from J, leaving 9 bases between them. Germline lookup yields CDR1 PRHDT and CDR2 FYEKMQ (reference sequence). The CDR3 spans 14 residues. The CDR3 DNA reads TGTGCCAGCAGCTTTCGCAGATCCACAGATACGCAGTATTTT. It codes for CASSFRRSTDTQYF.

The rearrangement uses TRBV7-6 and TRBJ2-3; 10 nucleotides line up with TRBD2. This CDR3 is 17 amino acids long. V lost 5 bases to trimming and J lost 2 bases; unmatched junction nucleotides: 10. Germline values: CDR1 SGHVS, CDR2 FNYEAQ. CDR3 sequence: CASSPLLAGALTDTQYF. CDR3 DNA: TGTGCCAGCAGCCCGCTCCTAGCGGGGGCCCTCACAGATACGCAGTATTTT.

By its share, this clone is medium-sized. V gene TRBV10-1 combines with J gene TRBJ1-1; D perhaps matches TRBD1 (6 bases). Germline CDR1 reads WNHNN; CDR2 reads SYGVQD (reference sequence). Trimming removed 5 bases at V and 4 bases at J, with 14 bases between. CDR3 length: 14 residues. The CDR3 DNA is TGCGCCAGCAGTTTGGACTTAGGGGGCACTGAAGCTTTCTTT. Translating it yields CASSLDLGGTEAFF.

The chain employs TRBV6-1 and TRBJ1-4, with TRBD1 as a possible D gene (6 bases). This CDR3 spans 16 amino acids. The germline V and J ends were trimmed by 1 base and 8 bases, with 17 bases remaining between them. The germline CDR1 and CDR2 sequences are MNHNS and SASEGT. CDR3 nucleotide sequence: TGTGCCAGCAGTGAAGAGGGGGGGCAGGGCAACGAAAAACTGTTTTTT. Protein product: CASSEEGGQGNEKLFF.

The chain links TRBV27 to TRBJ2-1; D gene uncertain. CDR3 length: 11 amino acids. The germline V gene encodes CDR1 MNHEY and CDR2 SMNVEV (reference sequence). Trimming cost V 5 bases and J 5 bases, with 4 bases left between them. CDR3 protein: CASSHHNEQFF. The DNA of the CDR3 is TGTGCCAGCAGTCATCACAATGAGCAGTTCTTC.